The sequence of this T cell receptor (beta chain) was determined in a study of beta chain features in type 1 diabetes. Study information: The examined sorted cells totaled about 98 million across samples.

This clone has just a few counts. The antigen is undetermined. Study-wide findings and caveats: cDNA-based reads could over-represent cells with high TCR expression. Patients with Type 1 diabetes showed moderately but significantly shorter TCRB CDR3s in all four CD4+ subsets. Naive, central memory and Treg TCRB repertoires appeared more alike in patients than in healthy donors.

The CDR3 contains 12 residues. V was cut by 5 bases and J by 5 bases, with 8 bases left in between. Germline values: CDR1 MNHNY, CDR2 SVGAGI (reference sequence). A CD45RO/CCR7/CD25/CD127/CD95/CD27 panel sorted naive, central memory, regulatory and stem cell-like memory CD4+ cells. The isolated RNA, all of it, was reverse transcribed, so expressed TCRB transcripts were what got sequenced. Assay used: immunoSEQ multiplex PCR; TCRdb lists only in-frame clones, some missing. This sample has over 200,000 clones, with 11% found just once. The chain has TRBV6-6 and TRBJ2-3; D gene ambiguous. The sequenced material came from naive CD4+ T cells from blood. This receptor was taken from a man aged 30 to 39 with type 1 diabetes. The CDR3 reads CASSPRRDTQYF. The CDR3 coding sequence is TGTGCCAGCAGTCCGCGGAGAGATACGCAGTATTTT.